Below, 26 T cell receptor beta chains from the same sample are listed, as sequenced in a study of cytomegalovirus exposure and HLA in healthy donors. Researchers ran the PCR with 60 Vbeta and 13 Jbeta primers. Sequencing used immunoSEQ multiplex PCR; TCRdb keeps in-frame clones, though not all of them. The data contain around 140,000 clones, around nine tenths of them singletons. What was sequenced was PBMCs. Every receptor here comes from a woman under 40 in good health and CMV-seronegative.

The V and J genes are TRBV15 and TRBJ2-7; D possibly corresponds to TRBD1 (6 bases). The CDR3 totals 14 residues. The V gene lost 1 base and the J gene lost 1 base, with 8 bases spanning the gap. Germline V gene lookup returns CDR1 LNHNV and CDR2 YYDKDF (reference sequence). CDR3 loop: CATSRAGQSYEQYF. CDR3 coding DNA: TGTGCCACCAGCAGAGCTGGACAGTCCTACGAGCAGTACTTC. The full variable domain, its missing parts supplied by reference TRBV15 and TRBJ2-7, is DAMVIQNPRYQVTQFGKPVTLSCSQTLNHNVMYWYQQKSSQAPKLLFHYYDKDFNNEADTPDNFQSRRPNTSFCFLDIRSPGLGDTAMYLCATSRAGQSYEQYFGPGTRLTVT.

CDR3 coding DNA: TGTGCCAGCAGCTCAGACAGGGGGCAGACTGAAGCTTTCTTT. Protein: CASSSDRGQTEAFF. V and J are TRBV7-9 and TRBJ1-1; the match to TRBD1 covers 10 bases. Germline-derived CDR1 and CDR2 are SEHNR and FQNEAQ (reference sequence). V was clipped by 4 bases and J by 5 bases; unmatched bases: 4. The CDR3 contains 14 residues.

V and J are TRBV29-1 and TRBJ2-3; TRBD2 matches 12 bases. V was pared by 6 bases and J by 6 bases, with 25 bases of the junction left unmatched. CDR1 SQVTM and CDR2 ANQGSEA come from the germline V gene. The CDR3 loop spans 20 amino acids. This CDR3 is CSVGPHRTEVRTSGKDTQYF. Written as DNA, the CDR3 is TGCAGCGTGGGCCCGCACCGGACCGAAGTCCGGACTAGCGGGAAGGATACGCAGTATTTT.

The V gene is TRBV6-1, the J gene TRBJ2-5, with TRBD2 matching 11 bases. Germline V lookup: CDR1 MNHNS, CDR2 SASEGT. V lost 1 base to trimming and J lost 0 bases; unmatched junction nucleotides: 4. The CDR3 extends over 17 amino acids. The CDR3: CASSEDGTSGYQETQYF. In nucleotides, the CDR3 is TGTGCCAGCAGTGAAGACGGGACTAGCGGCTACCAAGAGACCCAGTACTTC.

The chain carries TRBV11-1 and TRBJ1-2, with a tentative D call TRBD1 (5 bases). Germline V gives CDR1 SGHAT, CDR2 FQDESV (reference sequence). The CDR3 totals 16 residues. With 4 bases removed from V and 2 bases from J, the gap between germline ends came to 17 bases. Here the CDR3 DNA reads TGTGCCAGCAGCTCGGGCGGGACGGTGAAAAACTATGGCTACACCTTC. It specifies CASSSGGTVKNYGYTF.

This rearrangement joins TRBV2 to TRBJ2-3, with D unresolved. Trimming shortened V by 1 base and J by 2 bases, and 4 bases separated the two germline ends. The CDR3 runs 13 residues. Germline CDR1 is SNHLY and CDR2 is FYNNEI. The chain's CDR3 is CASSEDYTDTQYF. The DNA of the CDR3 is TGTGCCAGCAGTGAAGACTACACAGATACGCAGTATTTT.

The chain is built from TRBV4-1 and TRBJ2-2; 8 bases are a match to TRBD1. The CDR3 runs 15 residues. V dropped 4 bases and J dropped 5; count of bases not matched to a gene: 6. CDR1 and CDR2 (germline): MGHRA, YSYEKL. CDR3 DNA sequence: TGCGCCAGCAGCCTGAGGACAGGGCGGACCGGGGAGCTGTTTTTT. It encodes CASSLRTGRTGELFF.

The chain links TRBV7-4 to TRBJ2-7; 7 bases fit TRBD1. With 4 bases clipped from V and 5 bases from J, the junction kept 14 bases outside the gene matches. Per germline, CDR1 SGHVT and CDR2 SQSDAQ. The CDR3 contains 16 residues. This chain's CDR3 is CASSWPSGQAAHEQYF. Written as DNA, the CDR3 is TGTGCCAGCAGCTGGCCATCCGGACAGGCGGCCCACGAGCAGTACTTC.

The chain recombines TRBV6-4 with TRBJ1-6; 10 bases align to TRBD1. J was trimmed by 7 bases and V by 8 bases; bases with no gene match: 8. This CDR3 contains 15 residues. Per the germline V gene, CDR1 is MRHNA and CDR2 is SNTAGT. The CDR3 nucleotides read TGTGCCAGCCGTCCAGGGACAGGGGACAATTCACCCCTCCACTTT. The encoded protein is CASRPGTGDNSPLHF.

Worth noting for this clone: Given a much more abundant clone one base away, this may be a read error. The chain recombines TRBV11-2 with TRBJ2-6, with D unclear. V was trimmed by 2 bases and J by 0 bases, leaving 5 bases between them. The CDR3 extends over 15 amino acids. Germline-derived CDR1 and CDR2 are SGHAT and FQNNGV. Here the CDR3 reads CASSLLSSGANVLTF. The CDR3 coding sequence is TGTGCCAGCAGCTTATTGAGCTCTGGGGCCAACGTCCTGACTTTC.

The chain recombines TRBV6-4 with TRBJ2-3; D not certain. The germline gives CDR1 MRHNA, CDR2 SNTAGT. Trimming left V 4 bases short and J 6 bases short, with 14 bases between. The CDR3 totals 14 residues. CDR3 in amino acids: CASSGQQTRDTQYF. In nucleotides, the CDR3 is TGTGCCAGCAGTGGGCAACAGACCAGGGATACGCAGTATTTT.

The chain carries TRBV19 and TRBJ2-5; 7 positions agree with TRBD1. Germline CDR1 reads LNHDA; CDR2 reads SQIVND (reference sequence). The CDR3 is made up of 19 amino acids. V lost 2 bases and J lost 2; bases outside the gene matches: 17. CDR3 loop: CASSILAYRGWVRQETQYF. The CDR3 DNA follows: TGTGCCAGTAGTATACTCGCGTACAGGGGTTGGGTGAGGCAAGAGACCCAGTACTTC.

This clone was counted between two and nine times. The CDR3 DNA reads TGTGCCAGCAGCTCGCGAGCGGTCACAGATACGCAGTATTTT. Translated: CASSSRAVTDTQYF. The chain joins TRBV28 to TRBJ2-3, with D possibly matching TRBD2 (5 bases). Germline assignment: CDR1 MDHEN and CDR2 SYDVKM. The ends were cut back, 6 bases at V and 2 bases at J, with 12 bases in the middle. The CDR3 has 14 residues.

The chain carries TRBV28 and TRBJ2-5, with D possibly TRBD1 on 6 matching bases. The tail of the sequence fits TRBJ2-7 better, so the J call may be wrong. This CDR3 comprises 15 residues. Germline values: CDR1 MDHEN, CDR2 SYDVKM. In nucleotides, the CDR3 is TGTGCCAGCAGTCTGCCGACAGGTAACTCCTACGAGCAGTACTTC. Protein: CASSLPTGNSYEQYF.

The V gene is TRBV2, the J gene TRBJ1-4; TRBD1 agrees at 7 bases. Germline CDR1 reads SNHLY; CDR2 reads FYNNEI. The CDR3 spans 14 residues. Trimming took 1 base from V and 4 from J; bases not matched to a gene: 0. The CDR3 bases are TGTGCCAGCAGTGAAGGGGACAGTAATGAAAAACTGTTTTTT. Amino acid sequence: CASSEGDSNEKLFF.

This clone came up once. The junction and the germline gene differ at one end; a read error may be behind it. This chain connects TRBV29-1 to TRBJ1-2, with D uncertain. The CDR3 loop spans 13 amino acids. Germline V CDR1 and CDR2: SQVTM, ANQGSEA. The CDR3 nucleotides read TGCAGCGTCGGAACGAGGTCTAACTATGGCTACCCCTTC. Translated: CSVGTRSNYGYPF. Full variable domain (outside the CDR3, taken from reference TRBV29-1 and TRBJ1-2): SAVISQKPSRDICQRGTSLTIQCQVDSQVTMMFWYRQQPGQSLTLIATANQGSEATYESGFVIDKFPISRPNLTFSTLTVSNMSPEDSSIYLCSVGTRSNYGYPFGSGTRLTVV.

The chain is built from TRBV7-8 and TRBJ2-1; TRBD1 matches 10 bases. The CDR3 sequence is 17 residues long. Unmatched junction bases numbered 9, after V lost 5 bases and J lost 2 bases. In germline, CDR1 is SGHVS, CDR2 FQNEAQ. CDR3 nucleotide sequence: TGTGCCAGCAGCCCCAAGTCCGGGACAGGGGCCTACAATGAGCAGTTCTTC. This translates into CASSPKSGTGAYNEQFF. Based on the CDR3 plus reference TRBV7-8 and TRBJ2-1, the full variable domain is GAGVSQSPRYKVAKRGQDVALRCDPISGHVSLFWYQQALGQGPEFLTYFQNEAQLDKSGLPSDRFFAERPEGSVSTLKIQRTQQEDSAVYLCASSPKSGTGAYNEQFFGPGTRLTVL.

The J gene is TRBJ2-5, the V gene TRBV5-8; D is uncertain. The end of the DNA fits TRBJ2-7 better, so the J call may be wrong. This CDR3 comprises 14 residues. Germline CDR1 is SGHTS and CDR2 is YDEGEE. The CDR3 bases are TGTGCCAGCAGAAACAGTCCTCTCTCCTACGAGCAGTACTTC. Translating it yields CASRNSPLSYEQYF.

This clone has only a few counts. This chain uses TRBV4-3 with TRBJ2-7; 10 nucleotides align to TRBD2. The V and J ends lost 3 bases and 6 bases, in that order; junction bases with no gene match: 5. The CDR3 loop spans 14 amino acids. CDR1 and CDR2 from the germline V gene are LGHNA and YSLEER. CDR3 DNA: TGCGCCAGCAGCCAGGGGACTAGCGAACTCGAGCAGTACTTC. It is translated as CASSQGTSELEQYF.

The chain's CDR3 is CASSSRGGEKLFF. In nucleotides, the CDR3 is TGTGCCAGCTCCTCACGTGGAGGTGAAAAACTGTTTTTT. The gene calls are TRBV27 and TRBJ1-4; the D is unclear. The CDR3 is 13 amino acids. V was clipped by 8 bases and J by 7 bases, with 14 bases between them. From germline, CDR1 is MNHEY and CDR2 SMNVEV (reference sequence). Full variable domain (missing parts from reference TRBV27 and TRBJ1-4): EAQVTQNPRYLITVTGKKLTVTCSQNMNHEYMSWYRQDPGLGLRQIYYSMNVEVTDKGDVPEGYKVSRKEKRNFPLILESPSPNQTSLYFCASSSRGGEKLFFGSGTQLSVL.

The chain links TRBV7-2 to TRBJ2-2, with a possible D match to TRBD2 (7 bases). The germline V gene encodes CDR1 SGHTA and CDR2 FQGNSA. The CDR3 contains 15 residues. V lost 6 bases, J lost 4 bases, and 15 bases lay in between. CDR3 in amino acids: CASRKRGGGTGELFF. The CDR3 region has the DNA TGTGCCAGCAGAAAGAGGGGGGGCGGCACCGGGGAGCTGTTTTTT. Based on the CDR3 plus reference TRBV7-2 and TRBJ2-2, the full variable domain is GAGVSQSPSNKVTEKGKDVELRCDPISGHTALYWYRQSLGQGLEFLIYFQGNSAPDKSGLPSDRFSAERTGGSVSTLTIQRTQQEDSAVYLCASRKRGGGTGELFFGEGSRLTVL.

The chain uses TRBV11-1 and TRBJ2-3, with 15 bases that match TRBD2. The CDR3 extends over 14 amino acids. The germline V gene encodes CDR1 SGHAT and CDR2 FQDESV (reference sequence). Unmatched junction bases numbered 6, after V lost 4 bases and J lost 13 bases. CDR3 nucleotide sequence: TGTGCCAGCAGCTGGGGACTAGCGGGAGGATCGAAGTATTTT. This encodes CASSWGLAGGSKYF.

The chain is built from TRBV5-1 and TRBJ2-1; tentatively, D is TRBD1 (7 bases). CDR1 and CDR2 from the germline V gene are SGHRS and YFSETQ. V dropped 4 bases and J dropped 6 bases, with 14 bases sitting between them. CDR3 length: 14 amino acids. The CDR3 DNA reads TGCGCCAGCAGCCCTCGACAGGGAGGCAATGAGCAGTTCTTC. Its translation: CASSPRQGGNEQFF.

The genes are TRBV2 and TRBJ1-6; maybe TRBD1 (6 bases). Germline V lookup: CDR1 SNHLY, CDR2 FYNNEI. The CDR3 is 13 amino acids. V was pared by 6 bases and J by 13 bases, with 16 bases between. CDR3 region: CASRGQQASPLHF. The CDR3 DNA follows: TGTGCCAGCAGGGGACAACAGGCAAGTCCCCTCCACTTT.

The chain has TRBV9 and TRBJ2-1, with 9 bases identical to TRBD2. The trim removed 1 base at V and 5 bases at J, leaving 7 bases unmatched. Germline lookup yields CDR1 SGDLS and CDR2 YYNGEE. CDR3 length equals 16 residues. The CDR3 sequence: CASSVTLSGGDNEQFF. CDR3 coding DNA: TGTGCCAGCAGCGTAACCCTTAGCGGGGGTGACAATGAGCAGTTCTTC. The full variable domain, with the rest looked up from reference TRBV9 and TRBJ2-1, is DSGVTQTPKHLITATGQRVTLRCSPRSGDLSVYWYQQSLDQGLQFLIQYYNGEERAKGNILERFSAQQFPDLHSELNLSSLELGDSALYFCASSVTLSGGDNEQFFGPGTRLTVL.

The J gene is TRBJ2-5, the V gene TRBV7-9; no clear D gene. Germline V CDR1 and CDR2: SEHNR, FQNEAQ (reference sequence). This CDR3 contains 14 residues. The V end lost 4 bases, the J end lost 5 bases, and 14 bases lay between the germline ends. CDR3 bases: TGTGCCAGCAGCTCTTTGGTGACGGGTGAGACCCAGTACTTC. Its translation: CASSSLVTGETQYF.